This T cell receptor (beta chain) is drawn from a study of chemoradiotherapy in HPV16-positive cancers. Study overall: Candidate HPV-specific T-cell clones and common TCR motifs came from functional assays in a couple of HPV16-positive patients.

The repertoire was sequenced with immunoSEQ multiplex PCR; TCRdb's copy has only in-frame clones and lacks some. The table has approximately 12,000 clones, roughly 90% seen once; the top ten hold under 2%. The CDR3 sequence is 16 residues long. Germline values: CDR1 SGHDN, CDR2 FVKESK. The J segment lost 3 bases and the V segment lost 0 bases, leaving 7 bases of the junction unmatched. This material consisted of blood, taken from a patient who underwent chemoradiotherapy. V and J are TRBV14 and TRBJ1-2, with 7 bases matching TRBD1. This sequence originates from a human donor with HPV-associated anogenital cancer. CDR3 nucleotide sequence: TGTGCCAGCAGCCAAGATACCCTGACAGGGTACTATGGCTACACCTTC. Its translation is CASSQDTLTGYYGYTF.